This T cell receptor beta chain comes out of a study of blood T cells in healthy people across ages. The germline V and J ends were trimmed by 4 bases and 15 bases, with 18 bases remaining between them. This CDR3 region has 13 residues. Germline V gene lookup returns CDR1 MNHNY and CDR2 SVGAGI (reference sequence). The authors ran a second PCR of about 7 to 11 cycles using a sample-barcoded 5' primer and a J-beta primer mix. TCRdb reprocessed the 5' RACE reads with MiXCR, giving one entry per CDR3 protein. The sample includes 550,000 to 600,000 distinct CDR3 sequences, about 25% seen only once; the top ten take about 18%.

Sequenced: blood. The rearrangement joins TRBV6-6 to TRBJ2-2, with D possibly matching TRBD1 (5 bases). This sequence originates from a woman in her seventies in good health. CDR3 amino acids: CASSFGHSNIVFF. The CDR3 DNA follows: TGTGCCAGCAGTTTCGGACACTCTAACATTGTGTTTTTT.